The entry that follows covers one T cell receptor beta chain sequence. Sample-barcoded 5' priming and a J-beta primer mix drove a second PCR of 7 to 11 cycles. TCRdb redid the calling of the 5' RACE reads with MiXCR, one entry per CDR3 protein. The repertoire consists of about 510,000 distinct CDR3 sequences, with about 29% occurring once and the leading ten covering 3.6%. This CDR3 region has 14 residues. Trimming removed 7 bases from V and 4 bases from J; junction bases left unmatched: 7. Per germline, CDR1 SNHLY and CDR2 FYNNEI. These data are taken from a study of blood T cells in healthy people across ages. On the study more broadly: Researchers report that template switching captured about one barcoded beta molecule per two T cells.

PBMCs were isolated at a quantity of at least 7 million per sample. This sample also appeared in a second study, on T cells of mothers and their children.

The sequence was collected from a boy between 2 and 10 years old in good health. The rearrangement uses TRBV2 and TRBJ1-2; the match to TRBD1 covers 9 bases. Sequences were obtained from blood. This CDR3 is CASIPTGGRYGYTF. The DNA of the CDR3 is TGTGCCAGCATCCCGACAGGGGGTCGCTATGGCTACACCTTC.